This entry lists 27 T cell receptor beta chains sequenced from one sample in a study of blood T cell repertoires in COVID-19 (TCRdb year 2020). Library generation was performed with the immunoSEQ multiplex PCR assay. TCRdb obtained this table from immuneACCESS and retained in-frame rearrangements with V and J assigned. These tables miss some clones; where compared with another copy, unresolved V genes account for less than half of the shortfall, and the remainder is unexplained. For this sample the table gives around 230,000 clones, of which more than 65% were detected only once. Approximately 8% of the sample goes to the ten largest clones. Sequencing was performed on peripheral blood. The receptors shown here come from an elderly woman with acute or convalescent COVID-19.

V is TRBV3-1 (or the pseudogene TRBV3-2) and J is TRBJ2-7; perhaps TRBD1 as D (5 bases). The CDR3 totals 14 residues. Per germline, CDR1 LGHDT and CDR2 YNNKEL (reference sequence). Trimming took off 4 bases at V and 0 bases at J, with 10 bases between the two ends. CDR3 sequence: CASSLRQSSYEQYF. CDR3 nucleotide sequence: TGTGCCAGCAGCCTTCGACAGAGCTCCTACGAGCAGTACTTC.

V is TRBV20-1 and J is TRBJ1-2; D possibly corresponds to TRBD1 (6 bases). Germline lookup yields CDR1 DFQATT and CDR2 SNEGSKA (reference sequence). The V end lost 3 bases, the J end lost 4 bases, and 15 bases lay between the germline ends. This CDR3 comprises 14 residues. CDR3: CSASGRDKGYGYTF. In DNA form, the CDR3 reads TGCAGTGCTAGTGGACGGGACAAGGGCTATGGCTACACCTTC.

In this sample, this clone turned up a few times. The rearrangement links TRBV5-1 to TRBJ1-3; 12 bases map to TRBD1. V shed 3 bases, J shed 0 bases, and the junction held 7 bases outside the gene matches. The CDR3 contains 18 residues. Germline V lookup: CDR1 SGHRS, CDR2 YFSETQ. CDR3 amino acids: CASSSGTGGSHSGNTIYF. DNA for the CDR3: TGCGCCAGCAGCTCCGGGACAGGGGGCAGCCACTCTGGAAACACCATATATTTT. The full variable domain, completed using reference TRBV5-1 and TRBJ1-3, is KAGVTQTPRYLIKTRGQQVTLSCSPISGHRSVSWYQQTPGQGLQFLFEYFSETQRNKGNFPGRFSGRQFSNSRSEMNVSTLELGDSALYLCASSSGTGGSHSGNTIYFGEGSWLTVV.

The chain is built from TRBV5-4 and TRBJ2-7; maybe TRBD1 (6 bases). Germline V gene lookup returns CDR1 SGHNT and CDR2 YYREEE (reference sequence). The ends were cut back, 4 bases at V and 0 bases at J, with 14 bases in the middle. This CDR3 spans 15 amino acids. The CDR3 bases are TGTGCCAGCAGCGGTGGAGGACAGTCCTCCTACGAGCAGTACTTC. Translating gives CASSGGGQSSYEQYF.

This chain links TRBV18 with TRBJ1-2, with a possible D match to TRBD1 (5 bases). CDR1 and CDR2 from the germline V gene are KGHSH and LQKENI. There are 13 residues in the CDR3. Trimming removed 3 bases at V and 1 base at J, with 6 bases between. The CDR3 DNA sequence: TGTGCCAGCTCACCCGACAGTAACTATGGCTACACCTTC. Its protein product is CASSPDSNYGYTF.

The V call is TRBV28, the J call TRBJ1-4, with a possible D match to TRBD1 (6 bases). The CDR3 loop spans 13 amino acids. V lost 6 bases, J lost 5 bases, and 10 bases lay in between. Germline CDR1 and CDR2: MDHEN and SYDVKM. The CDR3 loop is CASSRTVNEKLFF. CDR3 nucleotides: TGTGCCAGCAGCCGGACAGTCAATGAAAAACTGTTTTTT.

The V gene is TRBV19, the J gene TRBJ1-4, with D tentatively TRBD1 (6 bases). The CDR3 runs 15 residues. V was cut by 4 bases and J by 0 bases, with 9 bases left in between. Germline assignment: CDR1 LNHDA and CDR2 SQIVND (reference sequence). The CDR3 DNA sequence: TGTGCCAGTAGTAGATGGACAGCAACTAATGAAAAACTGTTTTTT. This sequence encodes CASSRWTATNEKLFF.

The chain links TRBV5-1 to TRBJ2-7; 7 positions agree with TRBD1. This CDR3 contains 18 residues. From germline, CDR1 is SGHRS and CDR2 YFSETQ. J lost 4 bases, V lost 0 bases, and 16 bases had no gene match. CDR3 DNA: TGCGCCAGCAGCTTGGGCCCTAGGGGGCCAGCCACTATTTACGAGCAGTACTTC. Its translation: CASSLGPRGPATIYEQYF.

The chain links TRBV4-1 to TRBJ2-7; 7 nucleotides align to TRBD2. CDR1 and CDR2 from the germline V gene are MGHRA and YSYEKL. Trimming took 4 bases from V and 5 from J; bases not matched to a gene: 5. This CDR3 is built from 13 residues. This CDR3 is CASSLGRANEQYF. CDR3 coding DNA: TGCGCCAGCAGCCTAGGGAGGGCCAACGAGCAGTACTTC.

The chain links TRBV2 to TRBJ1-3, with D possibly TRBD1 on 5 matching bases. The ends were cut back, 6 bases at V and 4 bases at J, with 13 bases in the middle. Germline CDR1 and CDR2: SNHLY and FYNNEI. There are 14 residues in the CDR3. The CDR3 DNA sequence: TGTGCCAGCAGGACCCGGGACTCCGGAAACACCATATATTTT. Translating it yields CASRTRDSGNTIYF.

V gene TRBV7-2 combines with J gene TRBJ2-7, with 9 bases matching TRBD1. The germline V gene encodes CDR1 SGHTA and CDR2 FQGNSA. This CDR3 contains 16 residues. The ends lost 4 bases at V and 4 bases at J; junction bases unmatched: 11. Here the CDR3 reads CASSSAFGTGNYEQYF. The CDR3, as DNA: TGTGCCAGCAGCTCCGCCTTTGGGACAGGGAATTACGAGCAGTACTTC.

This rearrangement joins TRBV19 to TRBJ1-4, with 7 bases matching TRBD1. Germline CDR1 LNHDA, CDR2 SQIVND (reference sequence). This CDR3 is built from 14 residues. V lost 10 bases, J lost 5 bases, and 10 bases stayed unmatched. The CDR3 DNA sequence: TGTGCCACCTCGTCCGGGACAGCCAATGAAAAACTGTTTTTT. Residues: CATSSGTANEKLFF.

The chain combines TRBV13 with TRBJ2-3; tentatively, D is TRBD1 (5 bases). The CDR3 loop spans 16 amino acids. The V and J ends lost 2 bases and 0 bases respectively, with 12 bases between them. CDR1 and CDR2 (germline): PRHDT, FYEKMQ (reference sequence). The CDR3 region is CASSLSTGLSTDTQYF. For the CDR3, the DNA is TGTGCCAGCAGCTTAAGTACAGGCCTTAGCACAGATACGCAGTATTTT.

The J gene is TRBJ1-5, the V gene TRBV6-5, with D possibly being TRBD1 (6 bases). The CDR3 has 14 residues. Between the trimmed V and J ends, which lost 8 bases and 0 bases, there was a span of 11 bases. Germline V CDR1 and CDR2: MNHEY, SVGAGI. The DNA for the CDR3 is TGTGCCAGCCGGGACATCATTAGCAATCAGCCCCAGCATTTT. It is translated as CASRDIISNQPQHF.

The rearrangement joins TRBV19 to TRBJ2-3; perhaps TRBD2 as D (6 bases). The CDR3 extends over 15 amino acids. Germline V gene lookup returns CDR1 LNHDA and CDR2 SQIVND (reference sequence). Trimming left V 8 bases short and J 4 bases short, with 19 bases between. CDR3 sequence (DNA): TGTGCCAGTTGTTCGACTAGACGAAACGCAGATACGCAGTATTTT. Translating it yields CASCSTRRNADTQYF.

The genes are TRBV10-2 and TRBJ2-2; perhaps TRBD2 as D (5 bases). Between the trimmed V and J ends, which lost 3 bases and 4 bases, there was a span of 12 bases. Germline loops: CDR1 WSHSY, CDR2 SAAADI. This CDR3 has 15 residues. The CDR3 DNA sequence: TGCGCCAGCAGTGAAGGGAGTACGGGCACCGGGGAGCTGTTTTTT. This gives the protein CASSEGSTGTGELFF.

This chain joins TRBV6-5 and TRBJ1-2; unclear D gene. From germline, CDR1 is MNHEY and CDR2 SVGAGI. There are 14 residues in the CDR3. V was clipped by 4 bases and J by 7 bases, with 16 bases between them. CDR3 nucleotide sequence: TGTGCCAGCAGTTCGTACGGTACGGGTGGTGGCTACACCTTC. Its translation is CASSSYGTGGGYTF.

This chain links TRBV5-1 with TRBJ2-3, with D possibly TRBD2 on 5 matching bases. CDR3 size: 15 residues. The V and J ends lost 0 bases and 0 bases respectively, with 8 bases between them. The germline V gene encodes CDR1 SGHRS and CDR2 YFSETQ. The chain's CDR3 is CASSLEGSSTDTQYF. The CDR3 nucleotides read TGCGCCAGCAGCTTGGAAGGGAGCAGCACAGATACGCAGTATTTT.

This clone has just a few counts. V gene TRBV2 combines with J gene TRBJ1-2; 11 positions match TRBD1. Germline loops: CDR1 SNHLY, CDR2 FYNNEI. The CDR3 contains 14 residues. The ends lost 4 bases at V and 3 bases at J; junction bases unmatched: 1. The CDR3 spells CASSGGQGDYGYTF. DNA of the CDR3: TGTGCCAGCAGTGGGGGACAGGGGGACTATGGCTACACCTTC.

This clone was observed a single time. The chain recombines TRBV25-1 with TRBJ1-6, with a weak D call TRBD1 (6 bases). CDR3 length: 13 amino acids. The germline V gene has CDR1 MGHDK and CDR2 SYGVNS. The V and J ends lost 6 bases and 9 bases respectively, with 12 bases between them. Here the CDR3 reads CASRDYRASPLHF. The CDR3 bases are TGTGCCAGCAGAGACTACAGGGCTTCACCCCTCCACTTT.

The chain uses TRBV28 and TRBJ1-2; 8 nucleotides agree with TRBD1. Germline lookup yields CDR1 MDHEN and CDR2 SYDVKM. The CDR3 runs to 15 residues. The trim removed 5 bases at V and 0 bases at J, leaving 5 bases unmatched. The CDR3 DNA follows: TGTGCCAGCAGTCCTCAGGACAGGGCTAACTATGGCTACACCTTC. Translation gives CASSPQDRANYGYTF.

The genes are TRBV5-1 and TRBJ2-3; 12 bases map to TRBD2. The germline gives CDR1 SGHRS, CDR2 YFSETQ. V lost 4 bases and J lost 2; bases outside the gene matches: 8. CDR3 length: 17 residues. In DNA form, the CDR3 reads TGCGCCAGCAGCGTGGGACTAGCGGGCAACCCCACAGATACGCAGTATTTT. Protein: CASSVGLAGNPTDTQYF.

The chain links TRBV6-6 to TRBJ1-2; 7 bases agree with TRBD1. Germline trimming cut 0 bases from V and 2 bases from J; bases unmatched to any gene: 3. The CDR3 runs to 15 residues. Germline lookup yields CDR1 MNHNY and CDR2 SVGAGI (reference sequence). CDR3 sequence (DNA): TGTGCCAGCAGTTACTCCGGGACAGAGAACTATGGCTACACCTTC. Translation: CASSYSGTENYGYTF.

The table lists this clone with a few counts. V and J are TRBV5-6 and TRBJ2-2; 15 bases line up with TRBD2. The ends lost 4 bases at V and 0 bases at J; junction bases unmatched: 7. The CDR3 has 19 amino acids. Germline values: CDR1 SGHDT, CDR2 YYEEEE. In DNA form, the CDR3 reads TGTGCCAGCAGCCGGATGGGACTAGCGGGAGGTGCGAACACCGGGGAGCTGTTTTTT. It encodes CASSRMGLAGGANTGELFF.

This chain uses TRBV5-1 with TRBJ1-1, with 7 bases aligning to TRBD1. Looked up from germline, CDR1 is SGHRS and CDR2 is YFSETQ. CDR3 length equals 15 residues. V was clipped by 5 bases and J by 4 bases; unmatched bases: 11. The CDR3 is CASSPTPGGSTEAFF. The CDR3 coding sequence is TGCGCCAGCAGTCCGACGCCAGGGGGAAGCACTGAAGCTTTCTTT.

This chain joins TRBV28 and TRBJ2-1, with 10 bases identical to TRBD2. The CDR3 is 16 amino acids. From germline, CDR1 is MDHEN and CDR2 SYDVKM. Trimming cost V 7 bases and J 3 bases; bases outside gene matches: 9. The CDR3 loop reads CASTTPGTSVYNEQFF. The CDR3 region has the DNA TGTGCCAGCACCACCCCCGGGACTAGCGTCTACAATGAGCAGTTCTTC.

This clone has a handful of counts. CDR3: CASSRVDEKLFF. The CDR3 DNA reads as TGTGCCAGCAGCCGGGTCGATGAAAAACTGTTTTTT. The genes are TRBV6-5 and TRBJ1-4, with D unresolved. The V and J ends lost 6 bases and 6 bases respectively, with 8 bases between them. Germline values: CDR1 MNHEY, CDR2 SVGAGI. The CDR3 loop spans 12 amino acids.